The present entry profiles one T cell receptor (beta chain) with its context. Its antigen is unidentified. The data are from a study of T cell responses to AZD1222 COVID-19 vaccine. Overall study findings and caveats: Two AZD1222 doses significantly raised spike-specific TCR breadth and depth over controls.

Profiled with immunoSEQ multiplex PCR; TCRdb holds only in-frame clones, not every one. The sample yields approximately 180,000 clones, almost 90% seen once. Germline CDR1 is SGHRS and CDR2 is YFSETQ. The CDR3 covers 16 residues. V shed 3 bases, J shed 3 bases, and the junction held 7 bases outside the gene matches. Material: peripheral blood, obtained on day 0 of AZD1222 vaccination. This clonotype was sampled from an adult in good health. The chain uses TRBV5-1 and TRBJ2-1; the match to TRBD2 covers 9 bases. CDR3 region: CASSSPGGGDYNEQFF. The DNA of the CDR3 is TGCGCCAGCAGCTCCCCTGGCGGGGGGGACTACAATGAGCAGTTCTTC.